The rows below give T cell receptor beta chains drawn from one sample of a study of shared clonotypes between healthy human individuals. Profiling relied on immunoSEQ multiplex PCR, and the TCRdb table lists in-frame clones only, not all of them. Of about 2 million clones in the sample, 85% to 95% were seen once. Sequencing was performed on naive CD4+ T cells sorted from blood. The receptors were sampled from a man aged 18 to 30 in good health. Each CDR3 is given with its conserved first and last residue. The D gene is left open where the match is weak. The listing skips clone size in some rows; elsewhere it reads once, few, many or a size class.

j_call v_call clone_size d_call cdr3_aa cdr3_nt
TRBJ2-1 TRBV6-4 NA NA CASSEGGGVNEQFF TGTGCCAGCAGTGAGGGAGGCGGGGTCAATGAGCAGTTCTTC
TRBJ1-1 TRBV2 NA NA CASTEWGNGNTEAFF TGTGCCAGCACGGAATGGGGGAACGGTAACACTGAAGCTTTCTTT
TRBJ1-1 TRBV6-6 NA NA CASSLGRGAFF TGTGCCAGCAGTTTAGGCCGAGGGGCTTTCTTT
TRBJ2-6 TRBV30 NA NA CAWSVRGTGANVLTF TGTGCCTGGAGTGTACGGGGAACTGGGGCCAACGTCCTGACTTTC
TRBJ1-2 TRBV7-2 NA TRBD1 CASSFGQGTTYGYTF TGTGCCAGCAGCTTCGGACAGGGAACGACCTATGGCTACACCTTC
TRBJ1-6 TRBV10-3 NA NA CAISGSGNYNSPLHF TGTGCCATCAGTGGCTCGGGAAACTATAATTCACCCCTCCACTTT
TRBJ1-2 TRBV28 NA NA CASSLSGNPTYGYTF TGTGCCAGCAGTTTATCGGGGAATCCGACTTATGGCTACACCTTC
TRBJ2-4 TRBV19 NA TRBD2 CASTATWLAGLAKNIQYF TGTGCCAGTACAGCCACGTGGCTAGCGGGTTTAGCCAAAAACATTCAGTACTTC
TRBJ1-2 TRBV19 NA TRBD1 CASSTPPGTGNSNYGYTF TGTGCCAGTAGTACCCCCCCCGGGACAGGGAATTCCAACTATGGCTACACCTTC
TRBJ1-2 TRBV21-1 NA NA CASSKRRHKVVYGYTF TGTGCCAGCAGCAAAAGAAGACATAAGGTGGTCTATGGCTACACCTTC
TRBJ1-3 TRBV7-9 NA NA CASSRGSSGNTIYF TGTGCCAGCAGCAGAGGCAGCTCTGGAAACACCATATATTTT
TRBJ2-2 TRBV5-1 once NA CASSFEGWNTGELFF TGCGCCAGCAGCTTTGAGGGTTGGAACACCGGGGAGCTGTTTTTT
TRBJ2-3 TRBV25-1 NA NA CASSEVGDGYTDTQYF TGTGCCAGCAGTGAAGTAGGGGACGGGTACACAGATACGCAGTATTTT
TRBJ2-2 TRBV6-5 NA TRBD1 CASSRDRNTGELFF TGTGCCAGCAGCCGGGACAGAAACACCGGGGAGCTGTTTTTT
TRBJ2-3 TRBV9 NA NA CASSALGGSGQRTDTQYF TGTGCCAGCAGCGCCCTAGGGGGGAGCGGCCAACGGACAGATACGCAGTATTTT
TRBJ2-2 TRBV5-1 NA NA CASSLVVGTGELFF TGCGCCAGCAGCTTGGTTGTGGGAACCGGGGAGCTGTTTTTT
TRBJ2-1 TRBV4-1 NA NA CASSPGTQYNEQFF TGCGCCAGCAGCCCCGGGACCCAGTACAATGAGCAGTTCTTC
TRBJ2-2 TRBV6-1 NA NA CASSVSANTGELFF TGTGCCAGCAGTGTCTCCGCGAACACCGGGGAGCTGTTTTTT
TRBJ2-7 TRBV10-1 few TRBD2 CASSESSGRPYEQYF TGCGCCAGCAGTGAGTCTAGCGGGAGGCCATACGAGCAGTACTTC
TRBJ1-1 TRBV30 NA NA CAWSHGGLNTEAFF TGTGCCTGGAGTCACGGGGGCCTGAACACTGAAGCTTTCTTT
TRBJ1-4 TRBV7-2 NA NA CASTLVPGVNEKLFF TGTGCCAGCACCCTGGTGCCAGGCGTGAATGAAAAACTGTTTTTT
TRBJ2-7 TRBV27 NA TRBD1 CASATGQGIGGEQYF TGTGCCAGCGCTACGGGACAGGGGATCGGGGGCGAGCAGTACTTC
TRBJ2-7 TRBV30 NA NA CAWSKGARESRNEQYF TGTGCCTGGTCCAAAGGGGCCCGGGAGTCCCGCAACGAGCAGTACTTC
TRBJ1-6 TRBV30 NA NA CAWSVGTSRTNSPLHF TGTGCCTGGAGTGTTGGGACTTCCCGCACCAATTCACCCCTCCACTTT
TRBJ1-6 TRBV7-9 NA TRBD1 CASSYASTGMNSPLHF TGTGCCAGCAGCTATGCGTCGACAGGGATGAATTCACCCCTCCACTTT
TRBJ1-1 TRBV5-1 NA NA CASSFGQVINTEAFF TGCGCCAGCAGCTTTGGCCAGGTGATTAACACTGAAGCTTTCTTT
TRBJ1-1 TRBV6-5 NA TRBD1 CASSLLRGQGRTEAFF TGTGCCAGCAGTTTACTCCGAGGACAGGGGAGGACTGAAGCTTTCTTT
TRBJ2-1 TRBV11-3 NA NA CASSLGPYNEQFF TGTGCCAGCAGCTTAGGCCCATACAATGAGCAGTTCTTC
TRBJ1-2 TRBV15 NA NA CATSRHPKEDGYTF TGTGCCACCAGCAGACATCCAAAGGAGGATGGCTACACCTTC
TRBJ1-1 TRBV27 NA NA CASSGAPYTEAFF TGTGCCAGCAGTGGCGCTCCCTACACTGAAGCTTTCTTT
TRBJ1-4 TRBV5-1 NA TRBD1 CASSLRTGTNEKLFF TGCGCCAGCAGCTTACGGACAGGGACTAATGAAAAACTGTTTTTT
TRBJ1-1 TRBV10-2 NA TRBD1 CASRLQGVVTEAFF TGCGCCAGCAGGTTACAGGGGGTAGTCACTGAAGCTTTCTTT
TRBJ1-3 TRBV28 NA NA CASGKSGNTIYF TGTGCCAGCGGAAAGTCTGGAAACACCATATATTTT
TRBJ2-5 TRBV5-1 once NA CASSSGGGQETQYF TGCGCCAGCAGCTCGGGGGGCGGACAAGAGACCCAGTACTTC
TRBJ2-6 TRBV5-1 NA TRBD1 CASGPPGQGLSGANVLTF TGCGCCAGCGGCCCACCGGGACAGGGGCTCTCTGGGGCCAACGTCCTGACTTTC
TRBJ1-6 TRBV9 NA TRBD1 CASSERTGGTYNSPLHF TGTGCCAGCAGCGAACGGACAGGAGGGACTTATAATTCACCCCTCCACTTT
TRBJ1-1 TRBV30 NA TRBD1 CAWRAGGTEAFF TGTGCCTGGAGAGCAGGGGGCACTGAAGCTTTCTTT
TRBJ1-1 TRBV9 NA TRBD1 CASSVAGDRGPMNTEAFF TGTGCCAGCAGCGTAGCGGGGGACAGGGGACCTATGAACACTGAAGCTTTCTTT
TRBJ2-7 TRBV5-1 NA TRBD2 CASSRSGTTPGEQYF TGCGCCAGCAGCCGTTCTGGGACTACTCCGGGCGAGCAGTACTTC
TRBJ2-7 TRBV19 NA NA CASSQGSSYEQYF TGTGCCAGTAGTCAGGGGAGCTCCTACGAGCAGTACTTC
TRBJ1-2 TRBV5-1 NA NA CASSWSTGSTGGYTF TGCGCCAGCAGCTGGTCGACAGGATCTACGGGCGGCTACACCTTC
TRBJ1-5 TRBV30 NA TRBD1 CAWGRTGINQPQHF TGTGCCTGGGGACGGACAGGGATCAATCAGCCCCAGCATTTT
TRBJ1-5 TRBV10-3 once NA CAISAGQAPNSNQPQHF TGTGCCATCAGTGCGGGACAAGCACCGAATAGCAATCAGCCCCAGCATTTT
TRBJ2-2 TRBV25-1 NA TRBD2 CASSGLLAGGPSGELFF TGTGCCAGCAGTGGTCTACTAGCGGGAGGGCCATCCGGGGAGCTGTTTTTT
TRBJ2-3 TRBV7-3 once NA CASSLMTNLGADTQYF TGTGCCAGCAGCTTAATGACTAACCTCGGGGCAGATACGCAGTATTTT
TRBJ2-3 TRBV19 NA NA CASSRQVTDTQYF TGTGCCAGTAGTAGACAGGTCACAGATACGCAGTATTTT
TRBJ2-2 TRBV10-3 NA TRBD1 CAISPTGTNTGELFF TGTGCCATCAGCCCGACAGGGACGAACACCGGGGAGCTGTTTTTT
TRBJ2-7 TRBV5-6 NA NA CASSLDTGSLYEQYF TGTGCCAGCAGCTTGGATACAGGGAGCCTCTACGAGCAGTACTTC
TRBJ2-7 TRBV2 few NA CASSGPGPGRYEQYF TGTGCCAGCAGTGGACCGGGACCCGGAAGGTACGAGCAGTACTTC
TRBJ2-7 TRBV10-3 NA NA CAAGEGVSGPGYEQYF TGTGCCGCAGGGGAAGGAGTTAGCGGCCCCGGCTACGAGCAGTACTTC
TRBJ2-7 TRBV5-6 NA NA CASIPSAGQSSYEQYF TGTGCCAGCATCCCCTCTGCGGGACAGAGCTCCTACGAGCAGTACTTC
TRBJ1-6 TRBV4-1 NA NA CASSQDSPRVSYNSPLHF TGCGCCAGCAGCCAAGATTCGCCCCGGGTCTCCTATAATTCACCCCTCCACTTT
TRBJ2-2 TRBV12-5 NA NA CASSTGWIYTGELFF TGTGCTAGTTCAACAGGGTGGATTTACACCGGGGAGCTGTTTTTT
TRBJ2-7 TRBV18 NA TRBD1 CASSPPGQGHGHF TGTGCCAGCTCACCTCCAGGACAGGGGCACGGGCACTTC
TRBJ2-5 TRBV29-1 NA TRBD1 CSAGTGVGETQYF TGCAGCGCCGGGACAGGGGTTGGGGAGACCCAGTACTTC
TRBJ1-1 TRBV7-9 NA NA CASSLQGNTEAFF TGTGCCAGCAGCCTTCAGGGGAACACTGAAGCTTTCTTT
TRBJ2-2 TRBV7-7 NA NA CASSLRGANTGELFF TGTGCTAGCAGCTTAAGAGGCGCGAACACCGGGGAGCTGTTTTTT
TRBJ1-5 TRBV27 NA NA CASSSLINQPQHF TGTGCCAGCAGTTCTCTAATAAATCAGCCCCAGCATTTT